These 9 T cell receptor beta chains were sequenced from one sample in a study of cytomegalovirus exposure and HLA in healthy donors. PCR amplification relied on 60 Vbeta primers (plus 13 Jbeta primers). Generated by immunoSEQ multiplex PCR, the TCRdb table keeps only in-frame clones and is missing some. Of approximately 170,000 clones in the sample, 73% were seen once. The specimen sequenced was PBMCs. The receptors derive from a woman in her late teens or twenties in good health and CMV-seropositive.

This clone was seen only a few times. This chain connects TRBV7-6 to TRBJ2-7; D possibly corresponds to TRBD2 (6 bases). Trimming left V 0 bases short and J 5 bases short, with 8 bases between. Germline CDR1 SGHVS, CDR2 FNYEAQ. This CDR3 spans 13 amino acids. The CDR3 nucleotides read TGTGCCAGCAGCTTAGCGGGAGGCGACGAGCAGTACTTC. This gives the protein CASSLAGGDEQYF.

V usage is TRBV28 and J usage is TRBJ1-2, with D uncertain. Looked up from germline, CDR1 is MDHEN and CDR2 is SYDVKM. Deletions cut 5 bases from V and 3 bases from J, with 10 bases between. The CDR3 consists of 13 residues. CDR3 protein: CASSPAGYYGYTF. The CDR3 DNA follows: TGTGCCAGCAGTCCTGCGGGGTACTATGGCTACACCTTC.

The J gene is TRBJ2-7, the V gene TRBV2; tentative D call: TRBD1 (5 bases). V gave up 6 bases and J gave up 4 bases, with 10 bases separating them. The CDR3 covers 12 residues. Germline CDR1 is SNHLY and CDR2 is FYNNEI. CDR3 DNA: TGTGCCAGCAGCCAGGGTCCTTACGAGCAGTACTTC. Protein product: CASSQGPYEQYF.

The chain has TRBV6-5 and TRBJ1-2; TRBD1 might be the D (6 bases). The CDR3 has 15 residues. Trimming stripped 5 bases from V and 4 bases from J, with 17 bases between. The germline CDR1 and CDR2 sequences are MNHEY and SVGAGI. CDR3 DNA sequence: TGTGCCAGCAGTACCGCGGGGGCGAGTAGCTATGGCTACACCTTC. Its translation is CASSTAGASSYGYTF.

CDR3: CASSGEGRQGSGELFF. In DNA form, the CDR3 reads TGTGCCAGCAGCGGGGAAGGGCGACAGGGGTCCGGGGAGCTGTTTTTT. The V and J genes are TRBV9 and TRBJ2-2, with 8 bases fitting TRBD1. CDR1 and CDR2 from the germline V gene are SGDLS and YYNGEE. With V trimmed by 3 bases and J by 6 bases, 10 bases remained unmatched. CDR3 length equals 16 residues.

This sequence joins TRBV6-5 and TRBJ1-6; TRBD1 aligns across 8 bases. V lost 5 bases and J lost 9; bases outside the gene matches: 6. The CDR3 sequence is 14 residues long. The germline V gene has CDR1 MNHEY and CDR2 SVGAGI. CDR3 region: CASSGAGGSSPLHF. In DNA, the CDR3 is TGTGCCAGCAGTGGGGCAGGGGGCTCTTCACCCCTCCACTTT.

The CDR3 here is CASSVAGQGAGEQFF. The CDR3 region has the DNA TGTGCCAGCAGCGTAGCTGGACAGGGGGCCGGTGAGCAGTTCTTC. V gene TRBV9 combines with J gene TRBJ2-1; 11 bases align to TRBD1. V was clipped by 0 bases and J by 9 bases; unmatched bases: 5. The CDR3 runs to 15 residues. CDR1 is SGDLS and CDR2 is YYNGEE in the germline V gene.

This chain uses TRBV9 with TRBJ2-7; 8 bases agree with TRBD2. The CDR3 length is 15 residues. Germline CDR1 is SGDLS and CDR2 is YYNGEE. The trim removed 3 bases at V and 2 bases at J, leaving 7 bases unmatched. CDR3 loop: CASSGPGGSPYEQYF. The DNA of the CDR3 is TGTGCCAGCAGCGGACCGGGGGGGAGCCCCTACGAGCAGTACTTC.

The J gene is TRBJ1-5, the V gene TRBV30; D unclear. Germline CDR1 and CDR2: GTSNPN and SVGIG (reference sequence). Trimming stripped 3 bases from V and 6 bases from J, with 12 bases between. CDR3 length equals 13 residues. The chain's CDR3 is CAWREASGQPQHF. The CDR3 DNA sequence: TGTGCCTGGAGAGAGGCCTCGGGTCAGCCCCAGCATTTT.